This T cell receptor beta chain was profiled in a study of T cell responses to AZD1222 COVID-19 vaccine. Study-level results: Seropositive AZD1222 recipients at baseline numbered only six or seven. Two doses of AZD1222 preceded a rise in Spike-specific TCR breadth and depth. White British donors predominated, females outnumbered males, and clonal diversity was possibly underestimated.

V lost 2 bases to trimming and J lost 4 bases, with 2 bases between them. CDR3 size: 11 residues. Germline V gives CDR1 MDHEN, CDR2 SYDVKM. Sequencing used immunoSEQ multiplex PCR; TCRdb keeps in-frame clones, though not all of them. The table has around 200,000 clones, approximately 90% seen once; the top ten hold 20% to 30%. Samples with a second dose at about 4 or about 12 weeks were pooled together. As regards this clone: Its antigen is unknown. Other nucleotide sequences in the sample specify the same CDR3.

The material was peripheral blood, obtained 28 days after the second AZD1222 dose. J is TRBJ1-2 and V is TRBV28; no clear D gene. The clonotype was recovered from an adult who received the AZD1222 COVID-19 vaccine. Here the CDR3 DNA reads TGTGCCAGCAGTTTAAGCTATGGCTACACCTTC. This encodes CASSLSYGYTF.